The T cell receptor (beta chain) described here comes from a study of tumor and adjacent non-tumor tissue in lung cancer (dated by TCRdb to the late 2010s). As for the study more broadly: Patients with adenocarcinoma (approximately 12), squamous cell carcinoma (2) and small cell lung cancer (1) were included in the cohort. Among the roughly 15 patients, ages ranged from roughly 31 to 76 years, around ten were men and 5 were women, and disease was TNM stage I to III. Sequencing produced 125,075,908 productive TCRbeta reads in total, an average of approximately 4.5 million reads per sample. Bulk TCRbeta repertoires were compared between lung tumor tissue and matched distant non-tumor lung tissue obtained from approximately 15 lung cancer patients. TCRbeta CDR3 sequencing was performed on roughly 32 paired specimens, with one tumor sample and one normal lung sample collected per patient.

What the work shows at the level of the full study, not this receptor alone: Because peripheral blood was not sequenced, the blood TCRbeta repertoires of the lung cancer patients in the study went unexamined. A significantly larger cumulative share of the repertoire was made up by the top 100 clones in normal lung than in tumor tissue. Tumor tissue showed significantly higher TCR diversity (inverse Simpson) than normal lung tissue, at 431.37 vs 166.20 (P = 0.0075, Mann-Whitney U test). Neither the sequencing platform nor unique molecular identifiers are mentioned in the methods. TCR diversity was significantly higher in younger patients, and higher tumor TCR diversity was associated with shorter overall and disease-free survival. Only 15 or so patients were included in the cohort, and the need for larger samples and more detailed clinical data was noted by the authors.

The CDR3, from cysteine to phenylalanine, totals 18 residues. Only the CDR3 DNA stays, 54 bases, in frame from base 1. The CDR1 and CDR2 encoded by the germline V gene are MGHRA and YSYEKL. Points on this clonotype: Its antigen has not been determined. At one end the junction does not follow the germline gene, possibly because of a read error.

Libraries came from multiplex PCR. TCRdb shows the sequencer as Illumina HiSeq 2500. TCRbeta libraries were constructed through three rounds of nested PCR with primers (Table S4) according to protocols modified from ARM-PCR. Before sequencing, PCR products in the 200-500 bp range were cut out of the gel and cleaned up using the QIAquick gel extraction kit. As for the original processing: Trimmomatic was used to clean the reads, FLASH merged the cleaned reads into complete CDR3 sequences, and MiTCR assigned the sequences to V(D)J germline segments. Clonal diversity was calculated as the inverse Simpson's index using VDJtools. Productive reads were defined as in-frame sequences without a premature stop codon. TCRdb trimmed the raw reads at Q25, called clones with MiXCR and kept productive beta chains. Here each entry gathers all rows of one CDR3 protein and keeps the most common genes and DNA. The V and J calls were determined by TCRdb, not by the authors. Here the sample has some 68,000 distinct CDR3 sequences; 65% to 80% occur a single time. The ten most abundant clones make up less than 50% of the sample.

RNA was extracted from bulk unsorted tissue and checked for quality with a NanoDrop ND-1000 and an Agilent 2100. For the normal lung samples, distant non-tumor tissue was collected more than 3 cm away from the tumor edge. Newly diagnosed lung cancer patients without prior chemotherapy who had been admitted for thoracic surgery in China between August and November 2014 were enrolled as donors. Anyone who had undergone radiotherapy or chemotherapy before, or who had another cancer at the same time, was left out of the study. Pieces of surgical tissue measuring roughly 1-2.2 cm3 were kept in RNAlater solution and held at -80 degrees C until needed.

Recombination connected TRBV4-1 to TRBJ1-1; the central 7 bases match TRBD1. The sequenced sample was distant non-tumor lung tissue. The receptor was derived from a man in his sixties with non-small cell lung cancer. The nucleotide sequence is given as TGCACCAGCAGCCAAGACCCCGGGACAGTTATAGTGAACACTGAAGCTTTCTTT. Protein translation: CTSSQDPGTVIVNTEAFF.